Reported below is one TCR beta chain. Per the study methods: Cell counts per sample came from amplifying reference gene primers. Assay used: immunoSEQ multiplex PCR; TCRdb lists only in-frame clones, some missing. D and trimming were read from the DNA, whereas the V and J calls and clone size are those reported in that table. This table holds under 300,000 clones, approximately 78% found once. This specimen belongs to a study of blood T cell repertoires in COVID-19. Study at large: Spain, Italy and the United States supplied samples that represented acute and convalescent COVID-19. Sources were T cells, B-cell-depleted T cells, or PBMCs; the material itself was cDNA or gDNA.

This CDR3 is built from 15 residues. The V end was cut by 5 bases, the J end by 6 bases, with 14 bases between. Germline lookup yields CDR1 SEHNR and CDR2 FQNEAQ (reference sequence). The TCR sequence derives from a woman aged 55-70 years with active or convalescent COVID-19. The rearrangement links TRBV7-9 to TRBJ1-6; a possible D gene is TRBD1 (5 bases). The sample taken for sequencing was peripheral blood. CDR3 DNA: TGTGCCAGCAGCCCTCGGAGGGGAAGTAATTCACCCCTCCACTTT. Translating gives CASSPRRGSNSPLHF.